This T cell receptor beta chain derives from a study of T-cell reconstitution after alpha-beta-depleted transplantation in children. Study results and limitations: Among T cells one year after transplant, newly produced cells accounted for most counts and diversity. As was reported, about two months after transplant, alpha-beta T cells came from several hundred expanded graft clones.

This clonotype was counted many times. Its antigen remains unknown. Germline V lookup: CDR1 MDHEN, CDR2 SYDVKM. CDR3 length equals 14 residues. Trimming removed 10 bases at V and 2 bases at J, with 18 bases between. Library preparation (for TCRbeta) was performed with unique molecular identifiers. TCRdb called the PCR reads again in MiXCR, with one record for every CDR3 protein. The sample includes about 460,000 distinct CDR3 sequences, 10% to 13% of them seen just once. The sequence was obtained from a child younger than 10 with inherited bone marrow failure, due to receive a stem cell transplant. The sample consisted of PBMCs, taken before TCRalphabeta/CD19-depleted stem cell transplant. V usage is TRBV28 and J usage is TRBJ2-7; the D gene is possibly TRBD2 (5 bases). The CDR3 DNA sequence: TGTGCCACCCTAGCCGAGACGCCGGCCTACGAGCAGTACTTC. Protein: CATLAETPAYEQYF.